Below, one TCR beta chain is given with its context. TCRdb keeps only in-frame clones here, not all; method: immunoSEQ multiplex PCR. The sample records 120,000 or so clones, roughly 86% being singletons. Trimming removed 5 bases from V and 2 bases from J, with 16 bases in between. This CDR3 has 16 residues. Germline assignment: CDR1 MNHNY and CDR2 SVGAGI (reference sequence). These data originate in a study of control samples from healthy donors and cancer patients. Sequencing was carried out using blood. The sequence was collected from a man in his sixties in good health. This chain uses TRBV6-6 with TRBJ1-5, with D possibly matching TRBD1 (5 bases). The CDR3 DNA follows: TGTGCCAGCAGTCGAATCCGGGGGGTTGGCAATCAGCCCCAGCATTTT. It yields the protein CASSRIRGVGNQPQHF.